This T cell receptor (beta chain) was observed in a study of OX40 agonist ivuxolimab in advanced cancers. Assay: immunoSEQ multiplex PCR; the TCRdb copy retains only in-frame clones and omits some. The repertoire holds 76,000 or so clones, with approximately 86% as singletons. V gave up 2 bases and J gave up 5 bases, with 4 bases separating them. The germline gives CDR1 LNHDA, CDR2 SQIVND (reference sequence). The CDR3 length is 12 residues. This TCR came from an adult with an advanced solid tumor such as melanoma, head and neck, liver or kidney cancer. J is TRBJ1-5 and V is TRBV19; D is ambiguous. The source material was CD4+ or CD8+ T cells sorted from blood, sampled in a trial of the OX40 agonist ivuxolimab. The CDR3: CASSISDQPQHF. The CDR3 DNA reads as TGTGCCAGTAGTATAAGTGATCAGCCCCAGCATTTT. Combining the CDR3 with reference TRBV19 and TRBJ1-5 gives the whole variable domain DGGITQSPKYLFRKEGQNVTLSCEQNLNHDAMYWYRQDPGQGLRLIYYSQIVNDFQKGDIAEGYSVSREKKESFPLTVTSAQKNPTAFYLCASSISDQPQHFGDGTRLSIL.